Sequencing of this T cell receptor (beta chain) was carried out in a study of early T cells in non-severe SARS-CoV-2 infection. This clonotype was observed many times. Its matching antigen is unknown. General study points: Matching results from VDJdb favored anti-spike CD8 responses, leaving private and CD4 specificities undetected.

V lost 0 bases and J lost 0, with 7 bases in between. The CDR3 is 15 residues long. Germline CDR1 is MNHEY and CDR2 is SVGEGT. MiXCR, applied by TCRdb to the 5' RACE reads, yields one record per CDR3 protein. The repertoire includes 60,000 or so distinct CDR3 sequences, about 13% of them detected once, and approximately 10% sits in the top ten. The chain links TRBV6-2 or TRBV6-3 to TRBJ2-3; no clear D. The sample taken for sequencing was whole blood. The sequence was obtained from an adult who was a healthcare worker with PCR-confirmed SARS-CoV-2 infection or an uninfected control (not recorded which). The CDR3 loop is CASSYSWESTDTQYF. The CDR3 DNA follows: TGTGCCAGCAGTTACTCGTGGGAAAGCACAGATACGCAGTATTTT.